A single T cell receptor (beta chain) is shown here with its context. Its antigen is still unknown. Investigators reverse transcribed all isolated RNA, so they sequenced expressed TCRB transcripts. The data were produced by immunoSEQ multiplex PCR, yet TCRdb's version contains in-frame clones alone and is incomplete. The data contain fewer than 900,000 clones, roughly a sixth of them singletons. Germline values: CDR1 SGHTA, CDR2 FQGNSA. V lost 0 bases and J lost 0, with 9 bases in between. The CDR3 runs 15 residues. This sample stems from a study of beta chain features in type 1 diabetes. Findings and limits, study-wide: Researchers cautioned that cDNA sequencing could over-represent cells with high TCR expression. Insertion counts at VDJ junctions were lower in type 1 diabetes patients, who also showed more deletions there. Patients' naive, central memory and regulatory TCRB repertoires appeared more alike than those of healthy donors.

This TCR was recovered from a woman aged 18-29 years in good health. The sequenced material came from naive CD4+ T cells from blood. The gene calls are TRBV7-2 and TRBJ2-7; D remains ambiguous. The CDR3 DNA reads as TGTGCCAGCAGCTTAGCACAGACCAACTCCTACGAGCAGTACTTC. This gives the protein CASSLAQTNSYEQYF. The variable domain in full, with the rest retrieved from reference TRBV7-2 and TRBJ2-7, is GAGVSQSPSNKVTEKGKDVELRCDPISGHTALYWYRQSLGQGLEFLIYFQGNSAPDKSGLPSDRFSAERTGGSVSTLTIQRTQQEDSAVYLCASSLAQTNSYEQYFGPGTRLTVT.